This T cell receptor (beta chain) was found in a study of OX40 agonist ivuxolimab in advanced cancers. Study information: Ivuxolimab, an antibody that agonizes OX40 (CD134), was administered to the patients. Partial responses were achieved by three patients, of whom one had hepatocellular carcinoma and two had cutaneous melanoma. General study points: Partial responders receiving 0.1-3.0 mg/kg showed among the lowest clonal expansion. Expanded clones were, on average, more numerous among CD8+ T cells than CD4+.

As for this clone: Antigen: not known.

Germline-derived CDR1 and CDR2 are LNHDA and SQIVND (reference sequence). The CDR3 loop spans 14 amino acids. V lost 10 bases to trimming and J lost 7 bases; unmatched junction nucleotides: 10. Some clones are missing from TCRdb's copy, which holds only in-frame ones; the method was immunoSEQ multiplex PCR. The profile shows approximately 66,000 clones, 70% to 90% of them singletons. The genes are TRBV19 and TRBJ1-6, with 7 nucleotides matching TRBD1. The specimen comprised CD4+ or CD8+ T cells sorted from blood, sampled in a trial of the OX40 agonist ivuxolimab. The sequence was collected from an adult with an advanced solid tumor such as melanoma, head and neck, liver or kidney cancer. In DNA, the CDR3 is TGTGCCACCCAACGAGGACAGGAGAATTCACCCCTCCACTTT. As protein: CATQRGQENSPLHF.